Sequencing of this T cell receptor (beta chain) was carried out in a study of blood T cell repertoires in COVID-19. Turning to the study itself: PBMCs, B-cell-depleted T cells, or T cells were the source of the cDNA or gDNA that made up the material.

Germline CDR1 is MNHEY and CDR2 is SVGAGI. The CDR3 has 13 amino acids. Trimming shortened V by 2 bases and J by 7 bases, and 9 bases separated the two germline ends. Recruited during active infection, patients (from Seattle) were subsequently followed longitudinally. In the case of this clone: This sample includes further DNA sequences coding for the same CDR3.

Clones were read by immunoSEQ multiplex PCR, and TCRdb kept only the in-frame ones, dropping some. The sample contains roughly 340,000 clones, around nine tenths of which appear only once. The specimen was peripheral blood. This TCR was recovered from a woman in her 70s with COVID-19, enrolled during active disease. This chain joins TRBV6-5 and TRBJ2-1, with a tentative D call TRBD1 (5 bases). This chain's CDR3 is CASSYGAYNEQFF. CDR3 nucleotide sequence: TGTGCCAGCAGTTACGGGGCTTATAATGAGCAGTTCTTC.